The sequence of this T cell receptor beta chain was determined in a study of CD8 T cells in ankylosing spondylitis. The V end was cut by 0 bases, the J end by 1 base, with 19 bases between. This CDR3 contains 19 residues. Germline V lookup: CDR1 MNHEY, CDR2 SMNVEV (reference sequence). Study observations and caveats: Earlier studies detected some motif variants in reactive arthritis synovial fluid and blood. Disease-linked clones proved CD8+ and comparatively uncommon in peripheral blood.

This clonotype was observed many times. Its antigen is unknown. Construction of TCR beta libraries was performed using quantitative 5'-RACE with molecular barcodes. One entry per CDR3 protein, called by TCRdb with MiXCR from the 5' RACE reads. Found here are 100,000 or so distinct CDR3 sequences, 20% to 30% of them singletons; the top ten hold about 12%. The sample taken for sequencing was synovial fluid, either unsorted or a sorted T cell fraction (not recorded which). This receptor was taken from a male donor with ankylosing spondylitis. J is TRBJ2-1 and V is TRBV27; D is possibly TRBD1 or TRBD2 (5 bases each). This CDR3 reads CASSLSTVLLGVSYNEQFF. The DNA of the CDR3 is TGTGCCAGCAGTTTATCCACAGTGTTGTTGGGGGTTTCCTACAATGAGCAGTTCTTC.